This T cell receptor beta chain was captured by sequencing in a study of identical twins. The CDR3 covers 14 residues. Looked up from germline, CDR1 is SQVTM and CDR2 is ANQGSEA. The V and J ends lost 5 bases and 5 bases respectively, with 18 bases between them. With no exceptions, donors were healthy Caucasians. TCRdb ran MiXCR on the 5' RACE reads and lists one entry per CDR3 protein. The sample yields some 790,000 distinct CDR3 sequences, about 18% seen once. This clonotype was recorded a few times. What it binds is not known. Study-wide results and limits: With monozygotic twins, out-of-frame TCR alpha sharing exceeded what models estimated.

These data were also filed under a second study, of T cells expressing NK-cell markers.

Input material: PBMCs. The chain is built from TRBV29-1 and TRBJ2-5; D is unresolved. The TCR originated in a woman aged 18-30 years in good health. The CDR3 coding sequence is TGCAGCGTTCACCGGCTAGGAATTGTGGAGACCCAGTACTTC. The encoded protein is CSVHRLGIVETQYF.